These T cell receptor beta chains were read from a single sample in a study of blood T cell repertoires in COVID-19. Using immunoSEQ multiplex PCR, the repertoire was profiled, and TCRdb retains in-frame clones only, with some absent. Of 100,000 or so clones in the sample, over 75% were seen once. Sequenced sample: peripheral blood. Every receptor here comes from a man aged 25 to 40 in a cohort sampled during active COVID-19. CDR3s include the opening cysteine and the closing phenylalanine or tryptophan. Fields, in order: J gene, V gene, D gene, CDR3 protein. The D gene is left open where the match is weak.

J gene: TRBJ2-2; V gene: TRBV18; D gene: .; CDR3 protein: CASSPEPVRELFF
J gene: TRBJ1-5; V gene: TRBV6-1; D gene: .; CDR3 protein: CASSDPGRGGNQPQHF
J gene: TRBJ2-7; V gene: TRBV5-8; D gene: .; CDR3 protein: CASSKGFYEQYF
J gene: TRBJ2-5; V gene: TRBV14; D gene: TRBD1; CDR3 protein: CASSQAAGGVETQYF
J gene: TRBJ1-5; V gene: TRBV6-1; D gene: .; CDR3 protein: CASSESVHFNQPQHF
J gene: TRBJ1-2; V gene: TRBV27; D gene: .; CDR3 protein: CASSLAAGTTLFYGYTF
J gene: TRBJ1-2; V gene: TRBV10-3; D gene: .; CDR3 protein: CAISSDRRDGYTF
J gene: TRBJ1-1; V gene: TRBV30; D gene: .; CDR3 protein: CAWSVGVLTEAFF
J gene: TRBJ2-7; V gene: TRBV6-1; D gene: .; CDR3 protein: CASSELGSSYEQYF
J gene: TRBJ2-2; V gene: TRBV6-5; D gene: .; CDR3 protein: CASSGLYTGELFF
J gene: TRBJ1-4; V gene: TRBV7-2; D gene: TRBD1; CDR3 protein: CASSLARQGNEKLFF
J gene: TRBJ2-4; V gene: TRBV21-1; D gene: .; CDR3 protein: CASSKGWGVPRDIQYF
J gene: TRBJ2-2; V gene: TRBV6-4; D gene: TRBD1; CDR3 protein: CASSADRVGGELFF